The 13 T cell receptor beta chains below were found in one sample sequenced in a study of CD8+ T cells in alopecia areata. RNA was extracted and reverse transcribed into cDNA as the sequencing template. TCRdb keeps only in-frame clones here, not all; method: immunoSEQ multiplex PCR. The profile shows fewer than 350,000 clones, roughly 60% of them singletons. Treatment in this sample: oral pan-JAK inhibitor, 5-10 mg twice daily. The material sequenced was CD4+ T cells sorted from blood, taken at week 24, from a patient treated with tofacitinib. These receptors all come from a human donor with alopecia areata.

The V call is TRBV9, the J call TRBJ2-3; a weak D match, TRBD2 (5 bases). Trimming took 6 bases from V and 6 from J, leaving 17 bases between them. CDR3 size: 14 residues. Germline assignment: CDR1 SGDLS and CDR2 YYNGEE. CDR3 DNA: TGTGCCAGCACCTCGGGATTCTTTATTGATACGCAGTATTTT. This encodes CASTSGFFIDTQYF.

The chain uses TRBV4-1 and TRBJ1-1, with D tentatively TRBD1 (6 bases). The V gene's germline CDR1 is MGHRA and CDR2 YSYEKL. The CDR3 is 15 amino acids. The V and J ends lost 1 base and 0 bases respectively, with 9 bases between them. The CDR3, as DNA: TGCGCCAGCAGCCAAGTGGACAGATTGAACACTGAAGCTTTCTTT. Translation gives CASSQVDRLNTEAFF.

The chain has TRBV25-1 and TRBJ1-5; D remains ambiguous. The ends were cut back, 2 bases at V and 7 bases at J, with 9 bases in the middle. The germline V gene has CDR1 MGHDK and CDR2 SYGVNS. The CDR3 is 13 amino acids. CDR3 sequence (DNA): TGTGCCAGCAGTGAACGGACCGGCCAGCCCCAGCATTTT. Protein sequence: CASSERTGQPQHF.

This clone was detected a few times. V and J are TRBV30 and TRBJ2-7; no reliable D call. CDR1 is GTSNPN, CDR2 SVGIG, per germline (reference sequence). Trimming shortened V by 2 bases and J by 3 bases, and 8 bases separated the two germline ends. CDR3 size: 12 residues. In DNA form, the CDR3 reads TGTGCCTGGAGTTCGGCCTACTACGAGCAGTACTTC. Protein: CAWSSAYYEQYF.

V is TRBV30 and J is TRBJ1-1; D gene ambiguous. Germline CDR1 and CDR2: GTSNPN and SVGIG (reference sequence). Between the trimmed V and J ends, which lost 3 bases and 0 bases, there was a span of 11 bases. The CDR3 consists of 14 residues. Here the CDR3 reads CAWRRGRMNTEAFF. The DNA of the CDR3 is TGTGCCTGGAGGAGAGGGAGAATGAACACTGAAGCTTTCTTT.

This clone came up a few times. The chain uses TRBV5-1 and TRBJ2-1, with TRBD2 matching 9 bases. V shed 2 bases, J shed 6 bases, and the junction held 6 bases outside the gene matches. CDR1 is SGHRS and CDR2 is YFSETQ in the germline V gene. The CDR3 runs to 15 residues. DNA of the CDR3: TGCGCCAGCAGCTTCAGTAGCGGGGGCGGCAATGAGCAGTTCTTC. Translated, it gives CASSFSSGGGNEQFF.

The chain joins TRBV25-1 to TRBJ2-3; D is possibly TRBD1 or TRBD2 (6 bases each). Germline values: CDR1 MGHDK, CDR2 SYGVNS. This CDR3 region has 12 residues. V lost 8 bases, J lost 6 bases, and 12 bases lay in between. The CDR3 loop is CASRSGADTQYF. CDR3 DNA: TGTGCCAGCCGATCGGGGGCCGATACGCAGTATTTT.

V and J are TRBV6-1 and TRBJ2-5; D tentatively fits TRBD1 or TRBD2 (5 bases each). The V end lost 6 bases, the J end lost 5 bases, and 16 bases lay between the germline ends. This CDR3 comprises 14 residues. Germline CDR1 is MNHNS and CDR2 is SASEGT. The CDR3 loop is CASSRDRTSETQYF. Written as DNA, the CDR3 is TGTGCCAGCAGCCGGGACCGAACCTCGGAGACCCAGTACTTC.

This clone was observed a single time. V is TRBV2 and J is TRBJ1-2, with 9 bases lining up with TRBD1. Germline-derived CDR1 and CDR2 are SNHLY and FYNNEI. Trimming removed 1 base from V and 8 bases from J; junction bases left unmatched: 8. CDR3 size: 15 residues. CDR3 residues: CASSEGDRVSQGYTF. The DNA of the CDR3 is TGTGCCAGCAGTGAAGGGGACAGGGTATCACAAGGCTACACCTTC.

The chain couples TRBV7-2 to TRBJ2-2, with D possibly being TRBD2 (5 bases). CDR3 length: 15 residues. The germline V and J ends were trimmed by 5 bases and 6 bases, with 16 bases remaining between them. Germline CDR1 and CDR2: SGHTA and FQGNSA. CDR3 nucleotide sequence: TGTGCCAGCAGCCTTGGACGGGGTGCGGCCGGGGAGCTGTTTTTT. It translates to CASSLGRGAAGELFF.

J is TRBJ2-7 and V is TRBV25-1, with 9 bases aligning to TRBD1. Germline CDR1 and CDR2: MGHDK and SYGVNS. The J segment lost 6 bases and the V segment lost 6 bases, leaving 9 bases of the junction unmatched. The CDR3 is 14 amino acids. In DNA form, the CDR3 reads TGTGCCAGCAGACCCGGGACAGGGAGTGGCGAGCAGTACTTC. It specifies CASRPGTGSGEQYF.

CDR3 DNA: TGTGCCAGCAGCTTTCTTGCCGGGGAGACCCAGTACTTC. This sequence encodes CASSFLAGETQYF. The chain carries TRBV5-4 and TRBJ2-5; D remains ambiguous. CDR3 length: 13 amino acids. Germline CDR1 reads SGHNT; CDR2 reads YYREEE (reference sequence). Trimming removed 2 bases at V and 5 bases at J, with 10 bases between.

V gene TRBV30 combines with J gene TRBJ2-3, with unresolved D. This CDR3 has 11 residues. V was clipped by 1 base and J by 5 bases, with 4 bases between them. The V gene's germline CDR1 is GTSNPN and CDR2 SVGIG (reference sequence). CDR3 in DNA: TGTGCCTGGAGTGACAGAGATACGCAGTATTTT. It codes for CAWSDRDTQYF.